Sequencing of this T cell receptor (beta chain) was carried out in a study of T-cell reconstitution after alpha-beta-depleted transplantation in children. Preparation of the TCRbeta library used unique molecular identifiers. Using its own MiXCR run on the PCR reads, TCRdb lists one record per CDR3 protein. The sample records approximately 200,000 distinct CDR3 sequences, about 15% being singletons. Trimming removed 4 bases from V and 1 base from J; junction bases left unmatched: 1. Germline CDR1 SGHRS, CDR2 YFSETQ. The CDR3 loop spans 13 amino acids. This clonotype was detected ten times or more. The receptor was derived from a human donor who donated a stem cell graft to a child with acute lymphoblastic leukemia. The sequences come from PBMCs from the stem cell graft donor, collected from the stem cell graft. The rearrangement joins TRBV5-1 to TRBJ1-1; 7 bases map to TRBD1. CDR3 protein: CASSRTGNTEAFF. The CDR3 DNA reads TGCGCCAGCAGCCGGACAGGGAACACTGAAGCTTTCTTT.